This T cell receptor (beta chain) was sequenced for a study of blood T cell repertoires in COVID-19. Clones were sequenced by immunoSEQ multiplex PCR, and TCRdb holds only the in-frame ones, with some missing. The sample has roughly 110,000 clones, 70% to 75% seen once. V shed 7 bases and J 2 bases; nucleotides not matched to a gene: 3. The CDR3 runs 14 residues. Germline V CDR1 and CDR2: SNHLY, FYNNEI. This receptor was taken from a human donor with acute or convalescent COVID-19. The donor label of this sample is uncertain. Sequenced material: peripheral blood. The chain employs TRBV2 and TRBJ1-5, with 9 positions matching TRBD1. The CDR3 sequence: CASTRTGGNQPQHF. The CDR3 DNA sequence: TGTGCCAGCACCCGGACAGGGGGCAATCAGCCCCAGCATTTT.